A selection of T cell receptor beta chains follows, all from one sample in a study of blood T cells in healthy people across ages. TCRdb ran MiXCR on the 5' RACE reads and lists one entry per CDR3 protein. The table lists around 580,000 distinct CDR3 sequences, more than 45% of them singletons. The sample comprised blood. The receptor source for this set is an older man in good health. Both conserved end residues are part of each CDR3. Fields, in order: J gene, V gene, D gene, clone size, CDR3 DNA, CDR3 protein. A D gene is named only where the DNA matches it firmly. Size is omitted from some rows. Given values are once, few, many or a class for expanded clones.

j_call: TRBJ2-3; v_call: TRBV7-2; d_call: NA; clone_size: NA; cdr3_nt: TGTGCCAGCAGCCCCTACCGGAGTAGGGCAGATACGCAGTATTTT; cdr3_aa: CASSPYRSRADTQYF
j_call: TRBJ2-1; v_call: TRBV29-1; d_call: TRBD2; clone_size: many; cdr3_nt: TGCAGCGTTGAGAGCGGGGCTAGGGAGCAGTTCTTC; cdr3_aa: CSVESGAREQFF
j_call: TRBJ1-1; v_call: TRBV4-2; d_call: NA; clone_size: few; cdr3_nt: TGTGCCAGCAGCCAAGTTTTGGGGGGTGGAACTGAAGCTTTCTTT; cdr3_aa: CASSQVLGGGTEAFF
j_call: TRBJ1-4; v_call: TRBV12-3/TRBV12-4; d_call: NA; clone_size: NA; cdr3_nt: TGTGCCAGCAGTTTTCTTACAGGGTCCGAAAAACTGTTTTTT; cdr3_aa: CASSFLTGSEKLFF
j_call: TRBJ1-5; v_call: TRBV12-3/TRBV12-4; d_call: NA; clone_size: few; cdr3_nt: TGTGCCAGCAGTACCCAGGGTGGCAATCAGCCCCAGCATTTT; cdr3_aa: CASSTQGGNQPQHF
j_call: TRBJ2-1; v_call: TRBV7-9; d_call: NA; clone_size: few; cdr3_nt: TGTGCCAGCAGCTTCGATAGGGGCAATGAGCAGTTCTTC; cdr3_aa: CASSFDRGNEQFF
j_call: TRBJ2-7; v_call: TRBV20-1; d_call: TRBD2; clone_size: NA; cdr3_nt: TGCAGTGCTAGAAATCTACTAGCGGGAGGTCTTGCCTCCTACGAGCAGTACTTC; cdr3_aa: CSARNLLAGGLASYEQYF
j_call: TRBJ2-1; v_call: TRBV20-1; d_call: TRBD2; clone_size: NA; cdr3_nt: TGCAGTGCTAGAAGTGGACTAGCGGGTAGCTCCTACAATGAGCAGTTCTTC; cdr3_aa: CSARSGLAGSSYNEQFF
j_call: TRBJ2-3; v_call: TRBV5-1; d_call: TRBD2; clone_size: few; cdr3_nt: TGCGCCAGCAGCCAACTAGCGGGTACGCAGTATTTT; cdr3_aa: CASSQLAGTQYF
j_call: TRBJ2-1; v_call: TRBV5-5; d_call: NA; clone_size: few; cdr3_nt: TGTGCCAGCAGCCAGGGCTTAGTGGCCACCTACAATGAGCAGTTCTTC; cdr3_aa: CASSQGLVATYNEQFF
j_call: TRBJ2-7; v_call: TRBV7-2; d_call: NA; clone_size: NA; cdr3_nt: TGTGCCAGCAGCCCCCCCAGAAACTACGAGCAGTACTTC; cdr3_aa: CASSPPRNYEQYF
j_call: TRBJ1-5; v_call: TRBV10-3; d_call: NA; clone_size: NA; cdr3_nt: TGTGCCATCAGTGAGTCTGGAAGTCAGCCCCAGCATTTT; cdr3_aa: CAISESGSQPQHF
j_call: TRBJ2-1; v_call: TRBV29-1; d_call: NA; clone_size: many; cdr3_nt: TGCAGCGCCCAACAGGGTACCAATGAGCAGTTCTTC; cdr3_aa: CSAQQGTNEQFF
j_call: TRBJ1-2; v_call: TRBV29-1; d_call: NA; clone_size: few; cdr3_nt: TGCAGCGTTGAAGAGAATGGCTATGGCTACACCTTC; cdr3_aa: CSVEENGYGYTF
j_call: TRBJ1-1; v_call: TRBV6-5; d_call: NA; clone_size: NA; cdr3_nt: TGTGCCAGCAGCCATCACCTTGAAGCTTTCTTT; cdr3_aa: CASSHHLEAFF
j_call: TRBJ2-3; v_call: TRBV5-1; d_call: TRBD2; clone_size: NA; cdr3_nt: TGCGCCAGCAGCTTGACTAGCGGGAGGGCAACAGATACGCAGTATTTT; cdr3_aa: CASSLTSGRATDTQYF
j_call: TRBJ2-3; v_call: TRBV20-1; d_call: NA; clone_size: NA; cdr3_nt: TGCAGTGCTAGAGGGGAGATAGGCACAGATACGCAGTATTTT; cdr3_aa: CSARGEIGTDTQYF
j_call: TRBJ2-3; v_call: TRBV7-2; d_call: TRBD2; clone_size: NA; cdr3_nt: TGTGCCAGCAGCTTCCGGGGGGGCACAGATACGCAGTATTTT; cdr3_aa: CASSFRGGTDTQYF
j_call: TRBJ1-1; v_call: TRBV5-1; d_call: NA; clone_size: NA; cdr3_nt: TGCGCCAGCAGCACCGGACCGCAGTGGGAAGCTTTCTTT; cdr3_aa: CASSTGPQWEAFF
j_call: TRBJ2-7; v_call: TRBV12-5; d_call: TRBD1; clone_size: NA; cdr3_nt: TGTGCTAGTGGTTTGGTAGACAGGGGCTACGAGCAGTACTTC; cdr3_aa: CASGLVDRGYEQYF
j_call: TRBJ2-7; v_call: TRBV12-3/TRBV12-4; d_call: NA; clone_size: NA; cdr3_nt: TGTGCCAGCAGTTTTACAGAGCCCTGGGAGCAGTACTTC; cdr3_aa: CASSFTEPWEQYF
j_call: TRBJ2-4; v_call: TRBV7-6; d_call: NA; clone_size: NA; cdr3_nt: TGTGCCAGCAGCTCTGCCCCGGGGGTGGGAAGGGCCAAAAACATTCAGTACTTC; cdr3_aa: CASSSAPGVGRAKNIQYF
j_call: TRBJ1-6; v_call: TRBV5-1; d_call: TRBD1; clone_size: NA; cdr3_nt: TGCGCCAGCAGCTTGGGATACAGGGGTCCTAATTCACCCCTCCACTTT; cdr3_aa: CASSLGYRGPNSPLHF
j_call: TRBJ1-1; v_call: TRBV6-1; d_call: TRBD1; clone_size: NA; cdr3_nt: TGTGCCAGCAGTGAACAAACAGGGGGGAACACTGAAGCTTTCTTT; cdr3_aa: CASSEQTGGNTEAFF